This TCR beta chain appears in the sequencing data of a study of response to subunit inactivated influenza vaccine (dated by TCRdb to 2016 to 2018). Regarding the study in general: To follow how T cells responded to a trivalent subunit inactivated influenza vaccine, the researchers relied on deep quantitative profiling of the T cell receptor repertoire. General conclusions and limits of the study: The authors proposed that each seasonal influenza vaccination may bring in only a limited number of new T cells.

Library preparation was by RT-PCR. Instrument on record: Illumina HiSeq 2500. TCRdb reanalyzed the raw reads on its own, using fastp at Q25 for trimming and MiXCR for clone calling, and kept in-frame beta chains. Rows are combined by CDR3 protein, so each entry shows the most common genes and DNA. The sample profile shows 590,000 or so distinct CDR3 sequences; about 15% of them were found once. 7.6% of the sample goes to the ten largest clones. The junction shows trimming of 4 bases on V and 4 bases on J, and the gene matches do not reach 4 bases of it. Looking up the germline V gene yields CDR1 SQVTM and CDR2 ANQGSEA. The CDR3 runs 13 amino acids, cysteine and phenylalanine included. Only the CDR3 DNA stays, 39 bases, in frame from base 1. In its sample, this clonotype was seen many times. Its antigen specificity is not known. No quality values exist for individual bases; no much larger clone is one base distant.

This clonotype was obtained from a man aged 50-59 years who received an inactivated influenza vaccine. Donor details come from another sample of the same person, matched by shared clones. The sequence joins TRBV29-1 to TRBJ2-1, with 7 middle bases fitting TRBD2. The source was PBMCs from blood, collected approximately 15 days before vaccination. The DNA is as follows: TGCAGCGTTGGTGGGAGGGCTTACAATGAGCAGTTCTTC. Its translation reads: CSVGGRAYNEQFF.